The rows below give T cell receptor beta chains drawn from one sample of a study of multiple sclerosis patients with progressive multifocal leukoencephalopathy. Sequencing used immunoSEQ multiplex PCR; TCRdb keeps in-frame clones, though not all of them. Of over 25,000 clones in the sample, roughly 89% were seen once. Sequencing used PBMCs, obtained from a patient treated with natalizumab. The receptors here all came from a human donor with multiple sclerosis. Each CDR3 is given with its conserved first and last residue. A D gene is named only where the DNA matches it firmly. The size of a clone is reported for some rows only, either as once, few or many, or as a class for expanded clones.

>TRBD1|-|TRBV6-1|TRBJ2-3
TGTGCCAGCAGTGCCGGGACAGGGAGCACAGATACGCAGTATTTT
CASSAGTGSTDTQYF
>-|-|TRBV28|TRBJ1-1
TGTGCCAGTGCCGGGACATCAAGGACTGAAGCTTTCTTT
CASAGTSRTEAFF
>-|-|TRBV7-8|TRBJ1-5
TGTGCCAGCAGCGACGGACAGACTAGCAATCAGCCCCAGCATTTT
CASSDGQTSNQPQHF
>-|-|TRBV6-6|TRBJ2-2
TGTGCCAGCAGCCCATTGAGCACCGGGGAGCTGTTTTTT
CASSPLSTGELFF
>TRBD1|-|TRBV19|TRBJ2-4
TGTGCCAGTAGTAAGAGAACCGGGACAGGGACAAACATTCAGTACTTC
CASSKRTGTGTNIQYF
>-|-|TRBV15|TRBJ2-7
TGTGCCACCAGCAGAGATCGGAACAGGGGAGGCGAGCAGTACTTC
CATSRDRNRGGEQYF
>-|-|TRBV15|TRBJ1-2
TGTGCCACCGGGCCCACTGAGTCCCCGGCACTCAACTATGGCTACACCTTC
CATGPTESPALNYGYTF
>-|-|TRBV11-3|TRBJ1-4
TGTGCCAGCAGCAAAACAGGGTTTAGCCCTAATGAAAAACTGTTTTTT
CASSKTGFSPNEKLFF
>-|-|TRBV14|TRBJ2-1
TGTGCCAGCAGCCTGTACGGGACTGTTTCCTTCAATGAGCAGTTCTTC
CASSLYGTVSFNEQFF
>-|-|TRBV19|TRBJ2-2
TGTGCCAGTAGTATAGTGACAGACACCGGGGAGCTGTTTTTT
CASSIVTDTGELFF
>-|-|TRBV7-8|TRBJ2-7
TGTGCCAGCAGCTTAGGTGCGGTGTCGCCGGGAGAAGGCTACGAGCAGTACTTC
CASSLGAVSPGEGYEQYF
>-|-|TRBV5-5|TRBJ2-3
TGTGCCAGCAGCCCTACCACAGATACGCAGTATTTT
CASSPTTDTQYF
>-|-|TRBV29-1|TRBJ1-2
TGCAGCGTCTACACCTTCGAGCTCGTCACCTTC
CSVYTFELVTF
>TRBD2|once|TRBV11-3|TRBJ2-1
TGTGCCAGCAGCTCAAGTAGCGGGAGTAAGAATGAGCAGTTCTTC
CASSSSSGSKNEQFF
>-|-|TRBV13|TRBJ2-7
TGTGCCAGCAGCTTAGGTGGCAGGGGGGCCTACGAGCAGTACTTC
CASSLGGRGAYEQYF
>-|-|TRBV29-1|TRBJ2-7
TGCAGCGTTGAAGGGGAAGGGTCCTACGAGCAGTACTTC
CSVEGEGSYEQYF
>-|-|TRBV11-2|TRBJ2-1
TGTGCCAGCAGCATTCAGGGGAATGAGCAGTTCTTC
CASSIQGNEQFF
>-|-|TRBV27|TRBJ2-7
TGTGCCAGCAGTTTACTCTTTGGGGGGTACGAGCAGTACTTC
CASSLLFGGYEQYF
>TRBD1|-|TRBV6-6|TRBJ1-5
TGTGCCAGCAGTCCCCCGGGACAGGGACATCAGCCCCAGCATTTT
CASSPPGQGHQPQHF
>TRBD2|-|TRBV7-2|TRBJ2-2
TGTGCCAGCAGCTTAGGACTAGCGGCCATCACCGGGGAGCTGTTTTTT
CASSLGLAAITGELFF
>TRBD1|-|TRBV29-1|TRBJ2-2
TGCAGCGCGACAGGGGTCGGCGGGGAGCTGTTTTTT
CSATGVGGELFF
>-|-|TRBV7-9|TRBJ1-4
TGTGCCAGCAGCTGGAACGTCGGACGGCCTGAAAAACTGTTTTTT
CASSWNVGRPEKLFF
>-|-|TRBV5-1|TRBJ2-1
TGCGCCAGCAGCCTCGCGGTTGGGGGTGAGCAGTTCTTC
CASSLAVGGEQFF
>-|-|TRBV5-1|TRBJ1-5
TGCGCCAGCAGCTTAGGACAGACAGGTCAGCCCCAGCATTTT
CASSLGQTGQPQHF
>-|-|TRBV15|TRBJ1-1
TGTGCCACCAGCAGAGACTTCACGGGGGGCACTGAAGCTTTCTTT
CATSRDFTGGTEAFF
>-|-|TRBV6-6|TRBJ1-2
TGTGCCAGCAGCCCAGGGACATTCCAAGGAGGCTACACCTTC
CASSPGTFQGGYTF
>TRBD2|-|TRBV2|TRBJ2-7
TGTGCCAGCACCGAGCGGGAGGGTTTAGGCGAGCAGTACTTC
CASTEREGLGEQYF
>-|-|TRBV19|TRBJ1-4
TGTGCCAGTAGTATAGAACTTACAGGGCCCGCTAATGAAAAACTGTTTTTT
CASSIELTGPANEKLFF
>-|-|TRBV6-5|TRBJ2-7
TGTGCCACCGCCCCCAACGAGCAGTACTTC
CATAPNEQYF
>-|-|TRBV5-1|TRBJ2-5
TGCGCCAGCAGCTTGGCGGCCTCCCTTGGGGAGACCCAGTACTTC
CASSLAASLGETQYF
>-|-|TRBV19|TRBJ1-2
TGTGCCAGTAGTACCCCCGGGACGGGGGGTGGCTACACCTTC
CASSTPGTGGGYTF
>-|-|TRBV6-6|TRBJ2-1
TGTGCCAGCACCTCCTCCACCAGGGCCTACAATGAGCAGTTCTTC
CASTSSTRAYNEQFF
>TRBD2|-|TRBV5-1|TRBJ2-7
TGCGCCAGCAGCTTGGAATTGTTTGGGAGGGCACGCTCCTACGAGCAGTACTTC
CASSLELFGRARSYEQYF
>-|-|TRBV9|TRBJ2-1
TGTGCCAGCAGCGTATCCCTAGGGGCCCTAGGAGGCAATGAGCAGTTCTTC
CASSVSLGALGGNEQFF
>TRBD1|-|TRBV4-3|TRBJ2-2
TGCGCCAGCAGCCAGGGGGACAGGGCAAGGGAAACCGGGGAGCTGTTTTTT
CASSQGDRARETGELFF
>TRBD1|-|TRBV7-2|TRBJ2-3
TGTGCCAGCAGCTTATCGCGCAGGGGGTCCGATACGCAGTATTTT
CASSLSRRGSDTQYF
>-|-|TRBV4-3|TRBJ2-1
TGCGCCAGCAGCCGCTTAGCGGCCTCCTACAATGAGCAGTTCTTC
CASSRLAASYNEQFF
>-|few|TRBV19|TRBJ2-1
TGTGCCAGTAGTATCCGATACAATGAGCAGTTCTTC
CASSIRYNEQFF
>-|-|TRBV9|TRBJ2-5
TGTGCCAGCAGCGTATGGGATAGCGGACTCCAAGAGACCCAGTACTTC
CASSVWDSGLQETQYF
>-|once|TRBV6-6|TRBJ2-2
TGTGCCAGCCGAGTGGTAGTGGGGGGACCCACCGGGGAGCTGTTTTTT
CASRVVVGGPTGELFF
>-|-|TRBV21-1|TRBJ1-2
TGTGCCAGCAGCAAAGAAGGGAATCGGGACTCCTTCTCATATGGCTACACCTTC
CASSKEGNRDSFSYGYTF
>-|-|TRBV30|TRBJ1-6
TGTGCCTGGAGTGGTGAGGGGGCCTATAATTCACCCCTCCACTTT
CAWSGEGAYNSPLHF
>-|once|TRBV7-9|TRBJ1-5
TGTGCCAGCAGCTTAGCTCTCCAGCCCCAGCATTTT
CASSLALQPQHF
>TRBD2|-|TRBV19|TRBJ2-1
TGTGCCAGTAGTATCCTGACTAGCGGACGTTACAATGAGCAGTTCTTC
CASSILTSGRYNEQFF
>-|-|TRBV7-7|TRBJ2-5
TGTGCTAGCAGCTTAGGCCTAGGGGTCGAGACCCAGTACTTC
CASSLGLGVETQYF
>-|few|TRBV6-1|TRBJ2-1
TGTGCCAGCAGTCTTCGCGGCGATGAGCAGTTCTTC
CASSLRGDEQFF
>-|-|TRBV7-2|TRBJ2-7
TGTGCCAGCAGCTTAGCCCCGACCGACCCCTACGAGCAGTACTTC
CASSLAPTDPYEQYF